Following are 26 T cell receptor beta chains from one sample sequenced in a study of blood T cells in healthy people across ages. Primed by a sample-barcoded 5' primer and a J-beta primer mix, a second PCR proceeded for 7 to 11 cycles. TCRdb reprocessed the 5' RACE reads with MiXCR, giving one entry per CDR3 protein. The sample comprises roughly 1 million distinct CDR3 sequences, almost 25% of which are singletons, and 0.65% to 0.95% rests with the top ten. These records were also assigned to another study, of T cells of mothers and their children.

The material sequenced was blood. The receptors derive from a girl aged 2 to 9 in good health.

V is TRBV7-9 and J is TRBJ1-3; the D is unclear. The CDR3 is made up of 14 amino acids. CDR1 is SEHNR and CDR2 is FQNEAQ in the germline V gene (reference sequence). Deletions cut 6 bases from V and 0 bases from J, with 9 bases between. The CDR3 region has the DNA TGTGCCAGCAGGTCAATAGCCTCTGGAAACACCATATATTTT. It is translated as CASRSIASGNTIYF.

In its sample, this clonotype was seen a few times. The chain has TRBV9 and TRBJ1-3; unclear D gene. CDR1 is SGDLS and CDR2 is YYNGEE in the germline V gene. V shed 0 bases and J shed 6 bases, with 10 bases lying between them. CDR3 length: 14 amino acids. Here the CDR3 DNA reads TGTGCCAGCAGCGTAGCTATCCAGGAAAACACCATATATTTT. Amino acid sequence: CASSVAIQENTIYF.

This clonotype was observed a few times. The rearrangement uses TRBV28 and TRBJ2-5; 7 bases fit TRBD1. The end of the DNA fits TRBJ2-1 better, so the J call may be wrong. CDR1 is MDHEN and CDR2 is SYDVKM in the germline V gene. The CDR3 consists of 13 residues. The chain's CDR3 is CASRTGIRSEQFF. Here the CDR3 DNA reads TGTGCCAGCAGGACAGGGATTCGAAGTGAGCAGTTCTTC.

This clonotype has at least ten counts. CDR3 in DNA: TGTGCCAGCAGGGCTCGGGCAGGTCAAGAGACCCAGTACTTC. Translating it yields CASRARAGQETQYF. The chain uses TRBV6-1 and TRBJ2-5; D gene ambiguous. V was pared by 6 bases and J by 2 bases, with 13 bases between. The CDR3 covers 14 residues. Germline CDR1 MNHNS, CDR2 SASEGT.

The CDR3 DNA follows: TGCGCCAGCAGCTTGGCAGGGGAAGGAAACACCATATATTTT. This codes for CASSLAGEGNTIYF. V gene TRBV5-1 combines with J gene TRBJ1-3, with D possibly being TRBD1 (6 bases). The CDR3 length is 14 residues. Trimming cost V 0 bases and J 4 bases, with 8 bases left between them. The germline V gene encodes CDR1 SGHRS and CDR2 YFSETQ.

This chain's CDR3 is CASSQFDNEQFF. DNA for the CDR3: TGTGCCAGCAGCCAGTTCGACAATGAGCAGTTCTTC. The chain employs TRBV9 and TRBJ2-1; D call uncertain. The germline V gene has CDR1 SGDLS and CDR2 YYNGEE. Between the trimmed V and J ends, which lost 4 bases and 5 bases, there was a span of 7 bases. The CDR3 spans 12 residues.

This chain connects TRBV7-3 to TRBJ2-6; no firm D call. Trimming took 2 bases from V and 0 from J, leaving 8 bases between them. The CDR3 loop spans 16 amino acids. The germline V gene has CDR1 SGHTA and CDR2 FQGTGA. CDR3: CASSLGLVSGANVLTF. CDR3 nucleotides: TGTGCCAGCAGCTTAGGGTTGGTCTCTGGGGCCAACGTCCTGACTTTC.

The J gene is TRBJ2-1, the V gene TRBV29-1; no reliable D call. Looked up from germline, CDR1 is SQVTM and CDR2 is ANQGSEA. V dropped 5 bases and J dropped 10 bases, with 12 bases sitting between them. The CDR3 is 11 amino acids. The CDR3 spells CSVSGINEQFF. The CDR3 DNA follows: TGCAGCGTTTCTGGGATTAACGAGCAGTTCTTC.

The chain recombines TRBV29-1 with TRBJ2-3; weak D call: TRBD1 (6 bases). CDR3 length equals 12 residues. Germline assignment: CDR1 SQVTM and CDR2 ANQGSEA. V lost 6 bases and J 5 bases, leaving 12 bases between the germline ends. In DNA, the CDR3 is TGCAGCGTAGTATTACAGGGAGATACGCAGTATTTT. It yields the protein CSVVLQGDTQYF.

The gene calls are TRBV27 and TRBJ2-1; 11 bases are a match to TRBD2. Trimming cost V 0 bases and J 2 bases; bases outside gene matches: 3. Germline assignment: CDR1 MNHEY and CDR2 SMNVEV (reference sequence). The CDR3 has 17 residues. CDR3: CASSLSTSGATYNEQFF. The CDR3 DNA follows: TGTGCCAGCAGTTTATCGACTAGCGGGGCCACCTACAATGAGCAGTTCTTC.

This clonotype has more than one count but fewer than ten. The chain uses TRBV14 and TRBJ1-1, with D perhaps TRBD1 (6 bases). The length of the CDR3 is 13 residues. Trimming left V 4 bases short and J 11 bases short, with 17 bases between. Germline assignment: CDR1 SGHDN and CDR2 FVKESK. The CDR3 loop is CASSRLRGQFAFF. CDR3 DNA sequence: TGTGCCAGCAGCCGGTTGAGAGGACAGTTTGCTTTCTTT. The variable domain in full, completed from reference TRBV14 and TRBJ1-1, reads EAGVTQFPSHSVIEKGQTVTLRCDPISGHDNLYWYRRVMGKEIKFLLHFVKESKQDESGMPNNRFLAERTGGTYSTLKVQPAELEDSGVYFCASSRLRGQFAFFGQGTRLTVV.

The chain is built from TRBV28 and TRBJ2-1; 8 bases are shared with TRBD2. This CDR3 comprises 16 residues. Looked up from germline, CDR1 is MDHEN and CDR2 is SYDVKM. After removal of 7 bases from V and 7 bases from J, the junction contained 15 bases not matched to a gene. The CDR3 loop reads CASTSLRGVSRNEQFF. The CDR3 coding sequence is TGTGCCAGCACCAGCTTGCGGGGGGTCTCCCGGAATGAGCAGTTCTTC.

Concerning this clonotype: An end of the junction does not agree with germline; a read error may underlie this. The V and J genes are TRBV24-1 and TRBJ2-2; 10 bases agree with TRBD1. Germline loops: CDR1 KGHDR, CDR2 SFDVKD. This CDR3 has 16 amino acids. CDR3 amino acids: CATSDPGTGDTGELFF. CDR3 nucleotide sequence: TGTGCCACCAGTGATCCCGGGACAGGGGACACCGGGGAGCTGTTCTTT.

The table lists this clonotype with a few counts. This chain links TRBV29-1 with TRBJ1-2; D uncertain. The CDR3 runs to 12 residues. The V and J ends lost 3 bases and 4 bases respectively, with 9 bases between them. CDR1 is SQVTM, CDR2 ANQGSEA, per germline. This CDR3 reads CSVETQSYGYTF. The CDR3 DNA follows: TGCAGCGTTGAGACACAGAGCTATGGCTACACCTTC.

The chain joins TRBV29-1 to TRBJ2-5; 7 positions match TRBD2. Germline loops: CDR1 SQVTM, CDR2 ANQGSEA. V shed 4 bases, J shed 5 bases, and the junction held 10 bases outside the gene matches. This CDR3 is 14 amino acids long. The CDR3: CSVVRGGSGETQYF. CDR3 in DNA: TGCAGCGTTGTGAGGGGAGGGTCAGGGGAGACCCAGTACTTC.

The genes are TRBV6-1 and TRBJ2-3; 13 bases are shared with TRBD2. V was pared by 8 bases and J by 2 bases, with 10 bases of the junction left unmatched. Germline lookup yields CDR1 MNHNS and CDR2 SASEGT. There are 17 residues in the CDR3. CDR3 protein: CASASGTSGVYTDTQYF. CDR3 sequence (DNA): TGTGCCAGCGCCTCCGGGACTAGCGGGGTCTACACAGATACGCAGTATTTT.

CDR3 sequence (DNA): TGTGCCAGCAGTCACCTTGACGACAGGGCAGCCTACGAGCAGTACTTC. As protein: CASSHLDDRAAYEQYF. The J gene is TRBJ2-7, the V gene TRBV14; 7 nucleotides align to TRBD1. The germline V gene has CDR1 SGHDN and CDR2 FVKESK. This CDR3 contains 16 residues. V trimming: 6 bases; J trimming: 2 bases; junction bases outside the gene matches: 13.

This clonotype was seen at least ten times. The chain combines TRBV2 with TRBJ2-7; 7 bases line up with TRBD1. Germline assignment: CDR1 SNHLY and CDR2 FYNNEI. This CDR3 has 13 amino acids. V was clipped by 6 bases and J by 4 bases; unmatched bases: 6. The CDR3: CASRPGTAYEQYF. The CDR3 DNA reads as TGTGCCAGCAGGCCCGGGACAGCTTACGAGCAGTACTTC. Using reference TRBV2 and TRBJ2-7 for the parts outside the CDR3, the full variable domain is EPEVTQTPSHQVTQMGQEVILRCVPISNHLYFYWYRQILGQKVEFLVSFYNNEISEKSEIFDDQFSVERPDGSNFTLKIRSTKLEDSAMYFCASRPGTAYEQYFGPGTRLTVT.

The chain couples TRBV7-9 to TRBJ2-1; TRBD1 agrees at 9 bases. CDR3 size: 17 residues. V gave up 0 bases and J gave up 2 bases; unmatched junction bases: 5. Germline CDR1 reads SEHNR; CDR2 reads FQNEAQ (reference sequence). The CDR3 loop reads CASSLAPGQGTYNEQFF. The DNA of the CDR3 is TGTGCCAGCAGCTTAGCTCCGGGACAGGGCACCTACAATGAGCAGTTCTTC. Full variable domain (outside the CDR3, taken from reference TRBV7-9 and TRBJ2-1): DTGVSQNPRHKITKRGQNVTFRCDPISEHNRLYWYRQTLGQGPEFLTYFQNEAQLEKSRLLSDRFSAERPKGSFSTLEIQRTEQGDSAMYLCASSLAPGQGTYNEQFFGPGTRLTVL.

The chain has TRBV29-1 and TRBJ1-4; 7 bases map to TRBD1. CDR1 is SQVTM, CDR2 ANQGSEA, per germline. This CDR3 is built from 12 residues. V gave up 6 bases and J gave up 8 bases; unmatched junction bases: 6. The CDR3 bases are TGCAGCGTCAGACAGGGAAACGAAAAACTGTTTTTT. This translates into CSVRQGNEKLFF.

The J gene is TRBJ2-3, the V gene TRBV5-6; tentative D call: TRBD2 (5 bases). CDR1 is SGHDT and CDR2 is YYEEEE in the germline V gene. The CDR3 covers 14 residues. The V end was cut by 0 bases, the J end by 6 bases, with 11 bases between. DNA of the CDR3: TGTGCCAGCAGCTTGGCCGGACTCCGCGATACGCAGTATTTT. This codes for CASSLAGLRDTQYF.

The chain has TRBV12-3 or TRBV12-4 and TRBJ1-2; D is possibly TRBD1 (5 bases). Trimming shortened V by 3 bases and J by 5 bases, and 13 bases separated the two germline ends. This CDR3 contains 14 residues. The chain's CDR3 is CASSLGREQYGYTF. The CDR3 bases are TGTGCCAGCAGTTTGGGCAGGGAGCAATATGGCTACACCTTC.

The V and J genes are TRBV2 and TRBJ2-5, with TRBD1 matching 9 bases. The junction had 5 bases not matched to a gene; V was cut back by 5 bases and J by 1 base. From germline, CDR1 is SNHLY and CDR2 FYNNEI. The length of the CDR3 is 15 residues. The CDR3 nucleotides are TGTGCCAGCAGTCCTATACAGGGGGCCCAAGAGACCCAGTACTTC. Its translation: CASSPIQGAQETQYF. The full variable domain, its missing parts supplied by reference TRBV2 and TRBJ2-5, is EPEVTQTPSHQVTQMGQEVILRCVPISNHLYFYWYRQILGQKVEFLVSFYNNEISEKSEIFDDQFSVERPDGSNFTLKIRSTKLEDSAMYFCASSPIQGAQETQYFGPGTRLLVL.

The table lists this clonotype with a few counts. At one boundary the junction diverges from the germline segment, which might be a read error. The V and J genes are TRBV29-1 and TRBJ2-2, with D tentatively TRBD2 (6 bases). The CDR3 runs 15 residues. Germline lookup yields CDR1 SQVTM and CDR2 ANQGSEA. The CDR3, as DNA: TGCGGCGTTGAAATTCGGGGTCGGGAGACCGGGGAGCTGTTTTTT. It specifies CGVEIRGRETGELFF.

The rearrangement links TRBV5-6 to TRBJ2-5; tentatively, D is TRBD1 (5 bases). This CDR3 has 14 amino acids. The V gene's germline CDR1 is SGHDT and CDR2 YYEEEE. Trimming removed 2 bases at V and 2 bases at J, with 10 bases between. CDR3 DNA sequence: TGTGCCAGCAGCTTTAGATCAGGGCAAGAGACCCAGTACTTC. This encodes CASSFRSGQETQYF. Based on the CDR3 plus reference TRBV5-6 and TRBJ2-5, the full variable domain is DAGVTQSPTHLIKTRGQQVTLRCSPKSGHDTVSWYQQALGQGPQFIFQYYEEEERQRGNFPDRFSGHQFPNYSSELNVNALLLGDSALYLCASSFRSGQETQYFGPGTRLLVL.

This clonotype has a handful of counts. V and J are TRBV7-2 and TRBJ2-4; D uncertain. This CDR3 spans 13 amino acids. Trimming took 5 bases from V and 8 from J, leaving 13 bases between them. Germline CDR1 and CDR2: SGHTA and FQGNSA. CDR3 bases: TGTGCCAGCAGCGGAGCCTCCTTGGACATTCAGTACTTC. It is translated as CASSGASLDIQYF.